What follows are 7 T cell receptor beta chains derived from one specimen sequenced in a study of T cells after yellow fever vaccination. TCRdb reprocessed the 5' RACE reads via MiXCR and lists one record per CDR3 protein. The sample shows 150,000 to 200,000 distinct CDR3 sequences, less than 9% of them seen only once. The source was CD4+ T cells sorted from PBMCs, collected roughly 5 days after the first yellow fever vaccination. Receptors were obtained from a man aged 18 to 35 who received the YFV17D yellow fever vaccine.

As to this clonotype: A clone one base away is much larger, so this may be a read error. The gene calls are TRBV5-1 and TRBJ2-5, with D possibly TRBD1 on 6 matching bases. Trimming cost V 1 base and J 5 bases, with 12 bases left between them. Looked up from germline, CDR1 is SGHRS and CDR2 is YFSETQ. The CDR3 contains 14 residues. The CDR3 DNA follows: TGCGCCAGCAGCTTGCAGGGGAATCACGAGACCCAGTACTTC. Its translation is CASSLQGNHETQYF.

The V and J genes are TRBV2 and TRBJ2-3, with a possible D match to TRBD2 (6 bases). The CDR3 runs 13 residues. The germline CDR1 and CDR2 sequences are SNHLY and FYNNEI. Trimming removed 8 bases from V and 5 bases from J, with 14 bases in between. The DNA for the CDR3 is TGTGCCAGCGCGCGGAGGGAGGAAGATACGCAGTATTTT. This encodes CASARREEDTQYF.

The table lists this clonotype with many counts. The rearrangement uses TRBV3-1 and TRBJ2-2; D could derive from TRBD1 or TRBD2 (6 bases each). Trimming took 5 bases from V and 5 from J, leaving 18 bases between them. The CDR3 sequence is 16 residues long. CDR1 LGHDT and CDR2 YNNKEL come from the germline V gene (reference sequence). CDR3 protein: CASSSSTEGDTGELFF. CDR3 coding DNA: TGTGCCAGCAGCTCTTCAACGGAGGGGGATACCGGGGAGCTGTTTTTT.

This clonotype was recorded at least ten times. This chain joins TRBV7-2 and TRBJ1-5; 7 bases match TRBD1. This CDR3 is built from 13 residues. The J segment lost 4 bases and the V segment lost 5 bases, leaving 2 bases of the junction unmatched. From germline, CDR1 is SGHTA and CDR2 FQGNSA. The CDR3 bases are TGTGCCAGCAGCCGGGACAGAAATCAGCCCCAGCATTTT. Translating gives CASSRDRNQPQHF.

This clonotype was observed at least ten times. The chain is built from TRBV6-2 or TRBV6-3 and TRBJ2-1, with D possibly matching TRBD2 (5 bases). Germline values: CDR1 MNHEY, CDR2 SVGEGT. Trimming removed 4 bases from V and 4 bases from J, with 11 bases in between. The CDR3 is 14 residues long. The CDR3, as DNA: TGTGCCAGCAGTTTACGGACTCATTACAATGAGCAGTTCTTC. Its translation: CASSLRTHYNEQFF.

The chain couples TRBV20-1 to TRBJ2-3; 9 bases match TRBD1. CDR3 size: 13 residues. CDR1 and CDR2 (germline): DFQATT, SNEGSKA (reference sequence). V lost 5 bases to trimming and J lost 3 bases; unmatched junction nucleotides: 3. CDR3 nucleotide sequence: TGCAGTGCTCGACAGGGGGGGACAGATACGCAGTATTTT. Its translation is CSARQGGTDTQYF.

This clonotype showed up just a few times. This chain connects TRBV9 to TRBJ1-2; D possibly corresponds to TRBD1 (6 bases). This CDR3 comprises 14 residues. Trimming took 3 bases from V and 0 from J, leaving 9 bases between them. In germline, CDR1 is SGDLS, CDR2 YYNGEE. The CDR3: CASSATGANYGYTF. The CDR3 nucleotides read TGTGCCAGCAGCGCGACAGGAGCTAACTATGGCTACACCTTC.